The TCR beta chain under discussion was sequenced for a study of blood T cells in healthy people across ages (dated by TCRdb to between 2014 and 2016). As for the study more broadly: In model experiments, template switching captured about one uniquely barcoded TCR beta cDNA molecule for every two T cells. Age-related changes in TCR beta repertoire diversity were measured in the study by deep sequencing normalized with unique cDNA molecular identifiers. Two additional independent replicas of 1 million unique cDNA reads from the same blood draw were analyzed for two donors (one aged 18 to 30 and one aged 80 or older). To avoid experimental bias, donors of different ages were spread randomly across the sequencing lanes. The donors were split into four age groups: young (average 16 years), middle-aged (roughly 39), aged (approximately 60) and long-lived (approximately 80).

Library method: 5' RACE. Instrument used: Illumina HiSeq 2500. A second 7 to 11 cycle PCR used a sample-barcoded 5' primer and a J-beta primer mix. Each TCR beta cDNA molecule received a unique molecular identifier from a template-switch 5' adaptor carrying 12 random nucleotides. At least 2.5 million CDR3-containing paired-end reads were obtained from each sample. The Mint cDNA synthesis kit, primed by a TRBC-specific oligonucleotide, was used to synthesize first-strand cDNA from all RNA. Following uracil-DNA glycosylase treatment, all cDNA underwent a first 18-cycle PCR with the universal primers M1SS and BC2_uni_R. The source study handled its data this way. For normalization, 1 million high-quality reads, each with a distinct molecular identifier, were randomly selected from each sample. Instead of being binned into consensus sequences, reads that shared molecular identifiers were thrown out. MiTCR, with a Q25 quality threshold and the strictest error-elimination algorithm, was used for CDR3 identification, clonotype clustering and error correction. A nonparametric unseen species model with Euler transformation was used to estimate a lower bound on total TCR beta diversity. TCRdb cleaned the public reads at Q25 with fastp, built clones with MiXCR and kept in-frame beta chains. Each CDR3 protein appears once, grouped with its most common genes and DNA. For this entry, the V and J calls and clone size follow TCRdb and not the study's own pipeline. A total of about 1.5 million distinct CDR3 sequences appear in this sample, approximately 40% of them only once. Less than 8% of the sample comes from the top ten.

Donors were a few dozen systemically healthy Caucasian individuals from Russia aged roughly 6 to 100 years. Ten milliliters of peripheral blood were drawn from each donor into EDTA-treated Vacutainer tubes. Ficoll-Paque density-gradient centrifugation was used to isolate PBMCs, with at least 6 million per sample. Total RNA, at least 6 micrograms per sample, was extracted from PBMCs with Trizol reagent. Naive CD45RAhigh/CD27high T cell percentages were measured by flow cytometry on a PBMC aliquot from every donor. Reading from cysteine to phenylalanine, the CDR3 counts 19 amino acids. CDR3 DNA is the only sequence kept; it has 57 bases, read in frame from the first base. Ends trimmed: V by 5 bases, J by 0 bases; bases unmatched to a gene: 11. The germline V gene (reference sequence) sets CDR1 to DFQATT and CDR2 to SNEGSKA. Broader findings and caveats from the paper: Estimates of total diversity based on one million sequenced T cells were considered lower bounds and underestimates. The CMV infection status of donors was not known, potentially confounding age-related changes in expanded clonotypes. The percentage of naive T cells measured by flow cytometry correlated strongly with observed TCR beta diversity. Bulk unsorted PBMC profiling prevented conclusive comparison of naive and antigen-experienced compartments. As age increased, observed TCR beta diversity per million T cells dropped in a roughly linear way, and a significant reduction was already evident by age 40. Compared with the aged group, the long-lived group had more naive CD4+ T cells, fewer expanded clones and increased TCR diversity, suggesting age selection.

About this clonotype: Which antigen it targets is not known. Qualities for individual bases were not recorded, and no much larger clone is one base off.

What was sequenced was blood. This TCR was sampled from a woman aged 18-35 years in good health. Rearrangement joined TRBV20-1 to TRBJ2-1; 15 junctional bases match TRBD2. In nucleotide form, the sequence is TGCAGTGCTCCCGCAGGACTAGCGGGGGGGTCGAGCTCCTACAATGAGCAGTTCTTC. It translates as CSAPAGLAGGSSSYNEQFF.